This paragraph covers one T cell receptor beta chain sequence. Antigen specificity is unknown. These data belong to a study of OX40 agonist ivuxolimab in advanced cancers. Background on the study: Ivuxolimab is an agonistic anti-OX40 (CD134) antibody, and patients were treated with it. Patients in dose escalation had liver, melanoma, kidney or head and neck cancers. Study-wide results and limits: Among T cells, CD8+ cells averaged more expanded clones than CD4+ cells. Blood T cells, both CD4+ and CD8+, expanded clonally by week 6 at 0.1 to 3.0 mg/kg.

Data came from immunoSEQ multiplex PCR; TCRdb stores just in-frame clones and leaves some out. The sample carries tens of thousands of clones, 80% to 95% recorded once. V dropped 3 bases and J dropped 5 bases, with 10 bases sitting between them. The CDR3 extends over 13 amino acids. Germline CDR1 reads SGHNT; CDR2 reads YENEEA. The receptor's source is an adult with an advanced solid tumor such as melanoma, head and neck, liver or kidney cancer. The sequencing used CD4+ or CD8+ T cells sorted from blood, collected in a trial of the OX40 agonist ivuxolimab. The V and J genes are TRBV11-3 and TRBJ1-1; D not resolved. The CDR3 here is CASSLTPRTEAFF. The CDR3 coding sequence is TGTGCCAGCAGCTTGACCCCCAGGACTGAAGCTTTCTTT. Filled out from reference TRBV11-3 and TRBJ1-1, the complete variable domain reads EAGVVQSPRYKIIEKKQPVAFWCNPISGHNTLYWYLQNLGQGPELLIRYENEEAVDDSQLPKDRFSAERLKGVDSTLKIQPAELGDSAVYLCASSLTPRTEAFFGQGTRLTVV.